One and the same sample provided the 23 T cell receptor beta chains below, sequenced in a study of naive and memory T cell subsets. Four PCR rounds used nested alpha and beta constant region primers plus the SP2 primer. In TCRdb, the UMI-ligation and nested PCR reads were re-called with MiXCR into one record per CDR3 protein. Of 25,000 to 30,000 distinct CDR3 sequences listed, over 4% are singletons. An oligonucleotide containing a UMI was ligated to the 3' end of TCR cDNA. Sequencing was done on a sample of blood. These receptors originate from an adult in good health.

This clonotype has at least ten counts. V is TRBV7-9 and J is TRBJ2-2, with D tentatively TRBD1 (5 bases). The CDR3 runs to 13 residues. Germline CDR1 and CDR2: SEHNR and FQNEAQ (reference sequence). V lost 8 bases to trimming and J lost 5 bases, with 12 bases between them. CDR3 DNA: TGTGCCAGCCTAGACCAGGGAACCGGGGAGCTGTTTTTT. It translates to CASLDQGTGELFF.

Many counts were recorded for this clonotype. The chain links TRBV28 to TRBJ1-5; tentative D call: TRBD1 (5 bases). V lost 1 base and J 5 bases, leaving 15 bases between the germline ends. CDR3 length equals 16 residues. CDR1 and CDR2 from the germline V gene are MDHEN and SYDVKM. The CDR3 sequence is CASSLLGDSLYQPQHF. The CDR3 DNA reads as TGTGCCAGCAGTTTATTAGGGGACTCTCTTTATCAGCCCCAGCATTTT.

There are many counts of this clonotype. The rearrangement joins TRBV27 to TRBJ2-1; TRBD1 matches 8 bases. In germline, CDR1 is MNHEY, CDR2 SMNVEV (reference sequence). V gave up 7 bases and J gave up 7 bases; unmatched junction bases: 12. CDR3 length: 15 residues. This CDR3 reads CASTPFQGAENEQFF. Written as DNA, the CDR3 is TGTGCCAGCACCCCTTTCCAGGGGGCGGAAAATGAGCAGTTCTTC.

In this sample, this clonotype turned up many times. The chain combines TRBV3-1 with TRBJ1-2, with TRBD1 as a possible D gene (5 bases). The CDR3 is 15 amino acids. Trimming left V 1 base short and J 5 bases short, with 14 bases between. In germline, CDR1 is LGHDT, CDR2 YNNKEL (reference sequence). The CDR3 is CASSQGEWGVYGYTF. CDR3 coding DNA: TGTGCCAGCAGCCAAGGGGAATGGGGCGTTTATGGCTACACCTTC.

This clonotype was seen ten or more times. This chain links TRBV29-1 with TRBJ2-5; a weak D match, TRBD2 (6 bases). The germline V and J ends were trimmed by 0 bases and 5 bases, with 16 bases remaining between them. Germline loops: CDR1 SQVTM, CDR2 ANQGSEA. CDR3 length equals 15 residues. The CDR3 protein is CSVEDPAGLTETQYF. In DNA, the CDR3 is TGCAGCGTTGAAGATCCCGCCGGACTAACCGAGACCCAGTACTTC. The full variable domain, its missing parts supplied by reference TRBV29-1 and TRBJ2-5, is SAVISQKPSRDICQRGTSLTIQCQVDSQVTMMFWYRQQPGQSLTLIATANQGSEATYESGFVIDKFPISRPNLTFSTLTVSNMSPEDSSIYLCSVEDPAGLTETQYFGPGTRLLVL.

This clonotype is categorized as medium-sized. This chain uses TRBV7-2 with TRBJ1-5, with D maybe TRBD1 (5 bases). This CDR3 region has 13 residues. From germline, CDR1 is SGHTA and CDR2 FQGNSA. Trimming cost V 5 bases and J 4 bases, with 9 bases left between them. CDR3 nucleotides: TGTGCCAGCAGCAGGGGAACTAATCAGCCCCAGCATTTT. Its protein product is CASSRGTNQPQHF. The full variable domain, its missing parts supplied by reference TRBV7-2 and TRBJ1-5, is GAGVSQSPSNKVTEKGKDVELRCDPISGHTALYWYRQSLGQGLEFLIYFQGNSAPDKSGLPSDRFSAERTGGSVSTLTIQRTQQEDSAVYLCASSRGTNQPQHFGDGTRLSIL.

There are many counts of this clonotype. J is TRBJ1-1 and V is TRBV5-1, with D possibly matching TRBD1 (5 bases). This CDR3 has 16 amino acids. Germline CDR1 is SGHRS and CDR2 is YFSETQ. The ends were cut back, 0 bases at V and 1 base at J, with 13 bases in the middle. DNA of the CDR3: TGCGCCAGCAGCTTGGGGCCGGGACGGGCGAACACTGAAGCTTTCTTT. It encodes CASSLGPGRANTEAFF. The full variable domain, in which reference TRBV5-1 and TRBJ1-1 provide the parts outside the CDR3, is KAGVTQTPRYLIKTRGQQVTLSCSPISGHRSVSWYQQTPGQGLQFLFEYFSETQRNKGNFPGRFSGRQFSNSRSEMNVSTLELGDSALYLCASSLGPGRANTEAFFGQGTRLTVV.

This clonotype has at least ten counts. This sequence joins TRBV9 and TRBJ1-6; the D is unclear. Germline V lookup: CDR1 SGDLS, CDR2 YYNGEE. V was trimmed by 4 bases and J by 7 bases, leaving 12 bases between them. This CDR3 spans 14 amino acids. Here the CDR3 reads CASSQKQINSPLHF. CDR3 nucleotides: TGTGCCAGCAGCCAAAAACAGATAAATTCACCCCTCCACTTT.

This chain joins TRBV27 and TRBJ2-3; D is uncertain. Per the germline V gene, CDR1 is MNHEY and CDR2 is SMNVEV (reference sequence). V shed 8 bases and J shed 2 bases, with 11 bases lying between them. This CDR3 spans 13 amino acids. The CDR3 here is CASAQQPTDTQYF. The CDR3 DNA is TGTGCCAGCGCCCAGCAGCCCACAGATACGCAGTATTTT.

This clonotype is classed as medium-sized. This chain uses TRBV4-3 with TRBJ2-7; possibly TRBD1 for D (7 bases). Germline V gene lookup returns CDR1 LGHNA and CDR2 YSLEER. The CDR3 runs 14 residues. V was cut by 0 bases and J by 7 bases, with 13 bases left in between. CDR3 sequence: CASSQDRGAEEQYF. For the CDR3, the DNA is TGCGCCAGCAGCCAAGACAGGGGGGCCGAAGAGCAGTACTTC.

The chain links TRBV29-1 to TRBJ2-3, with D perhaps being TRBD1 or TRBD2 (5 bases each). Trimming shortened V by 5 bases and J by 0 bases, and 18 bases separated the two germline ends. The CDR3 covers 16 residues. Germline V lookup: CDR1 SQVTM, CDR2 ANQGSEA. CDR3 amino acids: CSVSAGTVPSTDTQYF. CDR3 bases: TGCAGCGTTTCCGCCGGGACGGTCCCTAGCACAGATACGCAGTATTTT.

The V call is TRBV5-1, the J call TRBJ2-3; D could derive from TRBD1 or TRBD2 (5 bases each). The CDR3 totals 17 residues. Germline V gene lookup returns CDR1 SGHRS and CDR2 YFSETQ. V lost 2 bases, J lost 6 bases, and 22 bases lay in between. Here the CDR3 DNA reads TGCGCCAGCAGCTTAACCGCCGGGACCCAGATGACCGATACGCAGTATTTT. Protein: CASSLTAGTQMTDTQYF.

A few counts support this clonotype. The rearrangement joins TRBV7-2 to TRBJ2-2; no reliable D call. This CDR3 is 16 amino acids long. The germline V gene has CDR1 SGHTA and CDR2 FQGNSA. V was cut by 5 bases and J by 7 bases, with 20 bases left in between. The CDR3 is CASSRVGTHQNGELFF. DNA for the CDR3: TGTGCCAGCAGCCGAGTAGGAACACACCAGAACGGGGAGCTGTTTTTT.

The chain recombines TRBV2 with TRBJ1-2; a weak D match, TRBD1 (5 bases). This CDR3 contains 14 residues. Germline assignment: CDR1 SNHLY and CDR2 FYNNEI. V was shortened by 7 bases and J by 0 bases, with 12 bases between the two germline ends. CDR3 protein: CASMRQTANYGYTF. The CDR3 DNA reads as TGTGCCAGCATGCGACAGACAGCTAACTATGGCTACACCTTC.

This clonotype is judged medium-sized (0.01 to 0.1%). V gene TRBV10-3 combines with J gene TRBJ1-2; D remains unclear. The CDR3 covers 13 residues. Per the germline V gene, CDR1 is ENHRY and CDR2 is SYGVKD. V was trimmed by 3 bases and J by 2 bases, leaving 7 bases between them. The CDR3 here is CAISENSNYGYTF. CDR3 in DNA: TGTGCCATCAGTGAAAACAGCAACTATGGCTACACCTTC.

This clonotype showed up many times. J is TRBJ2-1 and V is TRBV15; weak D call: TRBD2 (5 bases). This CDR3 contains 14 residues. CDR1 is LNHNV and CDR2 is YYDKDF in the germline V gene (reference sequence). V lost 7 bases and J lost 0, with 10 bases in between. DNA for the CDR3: TGTGCCACCACAGCGGAAAGCTCCTACAATGAGCAGTTCTTC. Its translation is CATTAESSYNEQFF. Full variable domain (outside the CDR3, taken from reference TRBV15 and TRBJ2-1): DAMVIQNPRYQVTQFGKPVTLSCSQTLNHNVMYWYQQKSSQAPKLLFHYYDKDFNNEADTPDNFQSRRPNTSFCFLDIRSPGLGDTAMYLCATTAESSYNEQFFGPGTRLTVL.

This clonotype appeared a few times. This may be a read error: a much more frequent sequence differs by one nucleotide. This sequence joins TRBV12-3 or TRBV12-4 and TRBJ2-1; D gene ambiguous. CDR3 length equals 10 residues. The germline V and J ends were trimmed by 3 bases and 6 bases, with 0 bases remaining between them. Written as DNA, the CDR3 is TGTGCCAGCAGTTTCAATGAGCAGTTCTTC. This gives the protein CASSFNEQFF.

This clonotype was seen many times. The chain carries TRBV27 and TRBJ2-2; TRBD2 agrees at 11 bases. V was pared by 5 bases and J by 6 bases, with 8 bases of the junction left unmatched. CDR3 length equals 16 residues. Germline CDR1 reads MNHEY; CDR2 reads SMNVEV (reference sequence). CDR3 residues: CASSPIAGGGAGELFF. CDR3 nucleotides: TGTGCCAGCAGTCCGATAGCGGGAGGGGGAGCCGGGGAGCTGTTTTTT.

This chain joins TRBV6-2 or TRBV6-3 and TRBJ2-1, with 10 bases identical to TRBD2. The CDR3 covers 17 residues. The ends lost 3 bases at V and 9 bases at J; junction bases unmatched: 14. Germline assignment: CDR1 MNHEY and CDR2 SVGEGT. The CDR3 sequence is CASSYKGPSGSVGEQFF. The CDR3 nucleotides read TGTGCCAGCAGTTATAAAGGGCCTAGCGGGAGTGTGGGTGAGCAGTTCTTC.

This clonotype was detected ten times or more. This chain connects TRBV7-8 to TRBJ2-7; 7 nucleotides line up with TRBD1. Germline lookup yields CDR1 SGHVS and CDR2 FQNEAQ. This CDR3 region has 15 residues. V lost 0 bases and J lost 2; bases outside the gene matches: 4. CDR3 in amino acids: CASSLARQGTYEQYF. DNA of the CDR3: TGTGCCAGCAGCTTAGCCCGACAGGGTACCTACGAGCAGTACTTC. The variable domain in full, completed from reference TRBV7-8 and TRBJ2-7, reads GAGVSQSPRYKVAKRGQDVALRCDPISGHVSLFWYQQALGQGPEFLTYFQNEAQLDKSGLPSDRFFAERPEGSVSTLKIQRTQQEDSAVYLCASSLARQGTYEQYFGPGTRLTVT.

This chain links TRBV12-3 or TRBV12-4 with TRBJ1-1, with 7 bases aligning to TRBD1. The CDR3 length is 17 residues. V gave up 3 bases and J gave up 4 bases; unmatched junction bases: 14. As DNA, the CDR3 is TGTGCCAGCAGTTTCGGGCCGAAGGGGGCATGGGTCACTGAAGCTTTCTTT. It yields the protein CASSFGPKGAWVTEAFF.

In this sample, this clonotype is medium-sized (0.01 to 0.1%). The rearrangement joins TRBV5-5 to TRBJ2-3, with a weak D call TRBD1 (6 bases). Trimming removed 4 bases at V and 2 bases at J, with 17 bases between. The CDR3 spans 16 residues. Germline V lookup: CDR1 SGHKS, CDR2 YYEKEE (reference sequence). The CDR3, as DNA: TGTGCCAGCAGCAAGGCGGCGGACAGAATCACAGATACGCAGTATTTT. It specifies CASSKAADRITDTQYF.

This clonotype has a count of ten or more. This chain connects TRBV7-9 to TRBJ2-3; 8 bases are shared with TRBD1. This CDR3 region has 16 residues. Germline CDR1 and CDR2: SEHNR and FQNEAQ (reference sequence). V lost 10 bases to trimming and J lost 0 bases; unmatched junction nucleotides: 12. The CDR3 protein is CATSRGDRKSTDTQYF. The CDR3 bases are TGTGCCACGTCGCGCGGGGACAGGAAAAGCACAGATACGCAGTATTTT.